Reported below is one TCR beta chain. Per the germline V gene, CDR1 is SNHLY and CDR2 is FYNNEI. Trimming removed 6 bases from V and 1 base from J, with 12 bases in between. This CDR3 spans 14 amino acids. Clones were read by immunoSEQ multiplex PCR, and TCRdb kept only the in-frame ones, dropping some. This sample carries about 250,000 clones, about 83% of them seen once, and the ten largest clones take over 5.5%. The sample belongs to a study of blood T cell repertoires in COVID-19. The sample comprised peripheral blood. The TCR originated in a woman older than 75 with COVID-19, enrolled during active disease. The chain carries TRBV2 and TRBJ1-1, with D possibly being TRBD1 (6 bases). The chain's CDR3 is CASREQGPNTEAFF. DNA for the CDR3: TGTGCCAGCAGAGAACAGGGCCCGAACACTGAAGCTTTCTTT.